This T cell receptor beta chain is drawn from a study of cytomegalovirus exposure and HLA in healthy donors. The PCR employed 60 Vbeta primers together with 13 Jbeta primers. The protocol was immunoSEQ multiplex PCR, while the TCRdb copy is restricted to in-frame clones and leaves out a portion. The table records roughly 200,000 clones, around 78% of them present only once. V trimming: 7 bases; J trimming: 4 bases; junction bases outside the gene matches: 4. The CDR3 loop spans 14 amino acids. Germline-derived CDR1 and CDR2 are MNHNS and SASEGT. Source material: PBMCs. The clonotype was recovered from a man younger than 40 in good health and CMV-seronegative. The genes are TRBV6-1 and TRBJ2-1; 10 nucleotides align to TRBD2. The CDR3: CASTPSGGYNEQFF. CDR3 nucleotides: TGTGCCAGCACGCCTAGCGGGGGTTACAATGAGCAGTTCTTC.